This TCR beta chain is from a study of cytomegalovirus exposure and HLA in healthy donors. Study-wide findings and caveats: Later examination showed HLA-associated TCR beta chains had greater clonal expansion than equally common others.

Germline assignment: CDR1 SQVTM and CDR2 ANQGSEA. Germline trimming cut 7 bases from V and 7 bases from J; bases unmatched to any gene: 13. This CDR3 has 16 amino acids. Primers: 60 Vbeta forward and 13 Jbeta reverse. Sequenced by immunoSEQ multiplex PCR; TCRdb stores in-frame clones only, minus some. The sample holds 75,000 to 95,000 clones, roughly 81% seen once. About this clone: What it binds is unknown.

Sequencing was done on a sample of PBMCs. The rearrangement links TRBV29-1 to TRBJ2-1, with 13 bases lining up with TRBD2. This clonotype was sampled from a woman aged 18-29 years in good health and CMV-seropositive. The CDR3, as DNA: TGCAGCGCCCGGCGGACTAGCGGGAGAAGCTGGAATGAGCAGTTCTTC. It encodes CSARRTSGRSWNEQFF.